This T cell receptor beta chain was sequenced during a study of blood T cells in healthy people across ages. A second roughly 6 to 12 cycle PCR used barcoded and J-beta primers. TCRdb reprocessed the 5' RACE reads with MiXCR, giving one entry per CDR3 protein. This table holds about 930,000 distinct CDR3 sequences, just under 30% found once. This CDR3 contains 16 residues. V was clipped by 6 bases and J by 3 bases, with 21 bases between them. Another study also made use of these data, one on T cells of mothers and their children.

Sequenced material: blood. The chain employs TRBV12-3 or TRBV12-4 and TRBJ2-7, with D uncertain. The TCR comes from a woman aged 40 to 50 in good health. CDR3 in DNA: TGTGCCAGCAGGCGCGACGGCTCAAAATCGATCTACGAGCAGTACTTC. Translation: CASRRDGSKSIYEQYF.